The clone carrying this T cell receptor beta chain was observed a few times. This sample was taken from a study of blood T cell repertoires in COVID-19. Study-wide context: Material from acute and convalescent COVID-19 was sourced from the United States, Italy and Spain. Sources were T cells, B-cell-depleted T cells, or PBMCs; the material itself was cDNA or gDNA.

As processed by the authors: How many nucleated cells were present was estimated from reference gene primer amplification. Sequenced by immunoSEQ multiplex PCR; TCRdb stores in-frame clones only, minus some. D and trimming come from the DNA, and the V and J calls and clone size come from that table. Counted here are around 450,000 clones, around 89% occurring once; the ten biggest clones make up around 4.5%. Trimming took 4 bases from V and 6 from J; bases not matched to a gene: 11. Germline V CDR1 and CDR2: SGHRS, YFSETQ. There are 16 residues in the CDR3. The sequence was obtained from a woman in her 30s with acute or convalescent COVID-19. The gene calls are TRBV5-1 and TRBJ2-3, with TRBD1 matching 10 bases. The sequenced sample was peripheral blood. The CDR3 bases are TGCGCCAGCAGCATTTCGGGACAGGGGTACGTCGATACGCAGTATTTT. Translated, it gives CASSISGQGYVDTQYF.